The clone carrying this TCR beta chain has only a few counts. The antigen remains undetermined. Via MiXCR, TCRdb re-called the 5' RACE reads, giving one row per CDR3 protein. This table holds around 120,000 distinct CDR3 sequences, 10% to 15% found once. The sample is drawn from a study of spatial heterogeneity in lung cancer. Across the study: Patients with untreated early-stage non-small cell lung cancer, numbering approximately 79, were the donors. The average appearance count of each unique TCR and UMI combination in raw reads was more than ten. The study's findings and limits: Ubiquitous, expanded tumor-derived TCRs were more frequently observed in blood at resection than at follow-up.

Indicated time point: blood at routine non-recurrence follow-up after resection. Extraction of whole RNA from tumor, nontumor lung or frozen PBMC preceded unsorted sequencing. This CDR3 has 19 residues. In germline, CDR1 is LGHNA, CDR2 YNFKEQ. The J segment lost 0 bases and the V segment lost 2 bases, leaving 10 bases of the junction unmatched. The chain uses TRBV4-2 and TRBJ2-6, with TRBD2 matching 7 bases. This TCR came from a male donor with early-stage non-small cell lung cancer. The input for sequencing was PBMCs, taken at follow-up. In nucleotides, the CDR3 is TGTGCCAGCAGCCAAAACCCTAGCGGAACATTCTCTGGGGCCAACGTCCTGACTTTC. Translated, it gives CASSQNPSGTFSGANVLTF.